The TCR beta chain described here comes from a study of technical replicates of blood from several donors (dated by TCRdb to the late 2010s). The receptor library was made with the immunoSEQ multiplex PCR assay. This immuneACCESS table, as held by TCRdb, lists in-frame sequences with V and J called but not all clones. Of the missing ones, under half trace to an unresolved V gene in checked studies; the others have no known cause. Counted in this sample were 65,000 to 95,000 clones; roughly 93% of them appeared once. The top ten clones comprise 0.2% to 0.3% of the sample. The germline V gene (reference sequence) gives CDR1 as SEHNR and CDR2 as FQNEAQ. V drops 4 bases and J drops 0 bases, leaving 12 bases in between. The CDR3, from cysteine to phenylalanine, totals 15 residues. The retained sequence is limited to the CDR3, 45 bases, with the frame set at the first base. Worth noting for this clone: This clone's antigen is unknown. Base quality data are lacking; no much larger clone is found one base away.

The chain couples TRBV7-9 to TRBJ1-2; no D gene call is confident. The receptor comes from a human donor in good health. The sequenced material came from T cells isolated from PBMCs. The DNA sequence is as follows: TGTGCCAGCAGCTATTCCCGGAGTTCTAACTATGGCTACACCTTC. This encodes CASSYSRSSNYGYTF.